These 20 T cell receptor beta chains came from one sample sequenced in a study of blood T cell repertoires in COVID-19. Clones were sequenced by immunoSEQ multiplex PCR, and TCRdb holds only the in-frame ones, with some missing. Seen here are some 270,000 clones, under 90% observed once, and the top ten hold less than 2.5%. Specimen: peripheral blood. These receptors were taken from a man in his fifties with acute or convalescent COVID-19.

V gene TRBV15 combines with J gene TRBJ2-2; D may be TRBD2 (5 bases). The germline V gene has CDR1 LNHNV and CDR2 YYDKDF (reference sequence). The length of the CDR3 is 15 residues. Trimming took off 8 bases at V and 3 bases at J, with 16 bases between the two ends. In DNA, the CDR3 is TGTGCCACCGAGGGAATAGCAGTGGACACCGGGGAGCTGTTTTTT. Translated: CATEGIAVDTGELFF.

This clone turned up a few times. Other DNA sequences in the same sample also yield this CDR3. The V call is TRBV4-2, the J call TRBJ1-2, with D unresolved. V dropped 0 bases and J dropped 5 bases, with 7 bases sitting between them. CDR1 LGHNA and CDR2 YNFKEQ come from the germline V gene. The CDR3 covers 13 residues. CDR3 coding DNA: TGTGCCAGCAGCCAAGAAAGCGGGTATGGCTACACCTTC. Amino acids: CASSQESGYGYTF.

The J gene is TRBJ2-5, the V gene TRBV5-1; 7 positions agree with TRBD1. Trimming removed 4 bases from V and 4 bases from J; junction bases left unmatched: 10. The CDR3 covers 15 residues. From germline, CDR1 is SGHRS and CDR2 YFSETQ. Written as DNA, the CDR3 is TGCGCCAGCAGCAAGAGACAGGGTTGGACAGAGACCCAGTACTTC. It specifies CASSKRQGWTETQYF.

The CDR3 reads CATTQGAISYNSPLHF. In DNA, the CDR3 is TGTGCCACCACCCAGGGGGCGATATCCTATAATTCACCCCTCCACTTT. The chain recombines TRBV15 with TRBJ1-6; 8 nucleotides line up with TRBD1. Germline V gives CDR1 LNHNV, CDR2 YYDKDF (reference sequence). V shed 7 bases, J shed 1 base, and the junction held 6 bases outside the gene matches. This CDR3 region has 16 residues.

The chain uses TRBV3-1 (or the pseudogene TRBV3-2) and TRBJ2-1; D gene unclear. CDR3 size: 11 residues. V lost 1 base, J lost 9 bases, and 4 bases lay in between. Germline V gene data show CDR1 as LGHDT and CDR2 as YNNKEL (reference sequence). This CDR3 is CASSQVSEQFF. CDR3 coding DNA: TGTGCCAGCAGCCAAGTCTCTGAGCAGTTCTTC.

The rearrangement links TRBV5-1 to TRBJ2-2; perhaps TRBD1 as D (6 bases). In germline, CDR1 is SGHRS, CDR2 YFSETQ. With 2 bases removed from V and 2 bases from J, the gap between germline ends came to 13 bases. The CDR3 has 16 residues. The CDR3 loop reads CASSFWGQGNTGELFF. The CDR3, as DNA: TGCGCCAGCAGCTTCTGGGGGCAGGGTAACACCGGGGAGCTGTTTTTT.

This chain connects TRBV6-5 to TRBJ1-2; D is uncertain. CDR1 is MNHEY, CDR2 SVGAGI, per germline. The CDR3 is 13 amino acids. The germline V and J ends were trimmed by 8 bases and 6 bases, with 16 bases remaining between them. This chain's CDR3 is CASREVTRDGYTF. The CDR3 DNA sequence: TGTGCCAGCCGGGAGGTGACGAGGGATGGCTACACCTTC.

As concerns this clone: Other DNA sequences from this sample encode an identical CDR3 as well. The rearrangement links TRBV27 to TRBJ1-2, with a weak D call TRBD1 (6 bases). V shed 2 bases and J shed 7 bases, with 11 bases lying between them. The V gene's germline CDR1 is MNHEY and CDR2 SMNVEV (reference sequence). This CDR3 region has 13 residues. The CDR3 loop reads CASSLRGGVGYTF. Here the CDR3 DNA reads TGTGCCAGCAGTTTACGAGGGGGAGTTGGCTACACCTTC.

This clone was observed a single time. The chain joins TRBV2 to TRBJ2-3; 10 bases line up with TRBD1. The CDR3 is made up of 15 amino acids. Trimming cost V 5 bases and J 3 bases; bases outside gene matches: 5. CDR1 SNHLY and CDR2 FYNNEI come from the germline V gene. The CDR3 region has the DNA TGTGCCAGCAGTCAAGACAGGGGGCATACAGATACGCAGTATTTT. Translating it yields CASSQDRGHTDTQYF.

A single count supports this clone. The rearrangement uses TRBV5-1 and TRBJ2-1; 11 bases match TRBD2. The germline gives CDR1 SGHRS, CDR2 YFSETQ. The V segment lost 4 bases and the J segment 10 bases; nucleotides outside the gene matches: 10. This CDR3 is built from 15 residues. CDR3 DNA sequence: TGCGCCAGCAGCCCTCTAGCGGGGGGCCCTGGGGAGCAGTTCTTC. Its protein product is CASSPLAGGPGEQFF.

The rearrangement links TRBV27 to TRBJ2-6; D remains unclear. The ends were cut back, 2 bases at V and 0 bases at J, with 14 bases in the middle. The CDR3 has 18 residues. Germline CDR1 and CDR2: MNHEY and SMNVEV (reference sequence). The CDR3 region has the DNA TGTGCCAGCAGTTTAAACCCCCCCCTAAACTCTGGGGCCAACGTCCTGACTTTC. It translates to CASSLNPPLNSGANVLTF.

This chain links TRBV6-5 with TRBJ2-5, with D unresolved. Germline loops: CDR1 MNHEY, CDR2 SVGAGI. V was trimmed by 6 bases and J by 3 bases, leaving 11 bases between them. The length of the CDR3 is 13 residues. This chain's CDR3 is CASSLTPEETQYF. The DNA of the CDR3 is TGTGCCAGCAGCCTGACACCTGAAGAGACCCAGTACTTC.

This chain uses TRBV6-5 with TRBJ1-2; 11 positions agree with TRBD1. Germline V gene lookup returns CDR1 MNHEY and CDR2 SVGAGI. V dropped 4 bases and J dropped 6; count of bases not matched to a gene: 7. The CDR3 covers 15 residues. Here the CDR3 DNA reads TGTGCCAGCAGTTCTGGACAGGGGGCCAGAGATGGCTACACCTTC. The encoded protein is CASSSGQGARDGYTF.

This chain connects TRBV2 to TRBJ1-1; D might be TRBD1 (5 bases). The germline V gene encodes CDR1 SNHLY and CDR2 FYNNEI. The V end was cut by 4 bases, the J end by 4 bases, with 13 bases between. The CDR3 totals 14 residues. The CDR3 loop reads CASSGGGASTEAFF. The CDR3 coding sequence is TGTGCCAGCAGTGGGGGCGGGGCCAGCACTGAAGCTTTCTTT.

The J gene is TRBJ2-7, the V gene TRBV5-1; 9 bases are shared with TRBD1. The junction had 9 bases not matched to a gene; V was cut back by 4 bases and J by 7 bases. Germline V gene data show CDR1 as SGHRS and CDR2 as YFSETQ. CDR3 length equals 14 residues. The CDR3 reads CASSPPGQGGEQYF. The CDR3 region has the DNA TGCGCCAGCAGCCCTCCGGGACAGGGTGGGGAGCAGTACTTC.

The rearrangement links TRBV6-1 to TRBJ1-5, with 7 bases identical to TRBD1. J lost 0 bases, V lost 4 bases, and 6 bases had no gene match. CDR1 is MNHNS, CDR2 SASEGT, per germline. The CDR3 runs to 16 residues. The DNA for the CDR3 is TGTGCCAGCAGTGGCAGGGGGGCGTATAGCAATCAGCCCCAGCATTTT. Translation gives CASSGRGAYSNQPQHF.

Concerning this clone itself: Different DNA sequences within this sample yield the same CDR3. The chain recombines TRBV2 with TRBJ1-2, with D hard to call. Germline V lookup: CDR1 SNHLY, CDR2 FYNNEI. The V gene lost 3 bases and the J gene lost 4 bases, with 9 bases spanning the gap. The CDR3 sequence is 13 residues long. CDR3 DNA: TGTGCCAGCAGTGAGAGGCAGCTCTATGGCTACACCTTC. Translated, it gives CASSERQLYGYTF.

V is TRBV27 and J is TRBJ1-6; D not resolved. Germline values: CDR1 MNHEY, CDR2 SMNVEV (reference sequence). V lost 6 bases, J lost 12 bases, and 15 bases lay in between. CDR3 length: 13 amino acids. CDR3 coding DNA: TGTGCCAGCAGCAACCGGTCGGTGAGACCCCTCCACTTT. Encoded protein: CASSNRSVRPLHF.

CDR3: CASSLGGAWTEAFF. The CDR3 DNA reads TGTGCCAGCAGTCTCGGGGGGGCTTGGACTGAAGCTTTCTTT. The V and J genes are TRBV27 and TRBJ1-1; a possible D gene is TRBD1 (6 bases). The CDR3 has 14 residues. Germline lookup yields CDR1 MNHEY and CDR2 SMNVEV (reference sequence). The V gene lost 5 bases and the J gene lost 5 bases, with 15 bases spanning the gap.

The chain links TRBV29-1 to TRBJ2-5; maybe TRBD1 (5 bases). Germline V gene sequence: CDR1 SQVTM, CDR2 ANQGSEA. V was pared by 3 bases and J by 4 bases, with 6 bases between. This CDR3 has 11 residues. The CDR3 DNA follows: TGCAGCGTTGACAGGGTAGAGACCCAGTACTTC. Its protein product is CSVDRVETQYF.